The rows below give T cell receptor beta chains drawn from one sample of a study of shared clonotypes between healthy human individuals. Only in-frame clones appear in the TCRdb table, and some are missing; sequencing was by immunoSEQ multiplex PCR. Of around 940,000 clones listed, 76% are singletons. The sequencing sample was made of memory CD4+ T cells sorted from blood. These receptors all stem from a man aged 18 to 30 in good health. Both conserved end residues are part of each CDR3. The D gene is left open where the match is weak. Rows give clone size only sometimes, using once, few, many, or a class for an expanded clone.

j_call: TRBJ2-5; v_call: TRBV10-1; clone_size: .; d_call: .; cdr3_nt: TGCGCCAGCAGTGCGGCAGGCCAAGAGACCCAGTACTTC; cdr3_aa: CASSAAGQETQYF
j_call: TRBJ1-2; v_call: TRBV14; clone_size: .; d_call: TRBD1; cdr3_nt: TGTGCCAGCAGCGCCCGGGTGGGACAGGGAAAGACCTTC; cdr3_aa: CASSARVGQGKTF
j_call: TRBJ2-7; v_call: TRBV18; clone_size: .; d_call: TRBD1; cdr3_nt: TGTGCCAGCTCACCTCAGCGGGGACAGGGGGCCGAGCAGTACTTC; cdr3_aa: CASSPQRGQGAEQYF
j_call: TRBJ1-2; v_call: TRBV7-9; clone_size: .; d_call: .; cdr3_nt: TGTGCCAGCAGCCTAGATCCCTATGGCTACACCTTC; cdr3_aa: CASSLDPYGYTF
j_call: TRBJ2-1; v_call: TRBV7-2; clone_size: .; d_call: .; cdr3_nt: TGTGCCAGCAGCTTTGAGGGAACCCGCTACAATGAGCAGTTCTTC; cdr3_aa: CASSFEGTRYNEQFF
j_call: TRBJ2-1; v_call: TRBV18; clone_size: .; d_call: .; cdr3_nt: TGTGCCAGCTCTCCGAGCAGGGATAATATTAATGAGCAGTTCTTC; cdr3_aa: CASSPSRDNINEQFF
j_call: TRBJ1-3; v_call: TRBV6-5; clone_size: .; d_call: TRBD1; cdr3_nt: TGTGCCAGCAGTTATGACAGGGCTGGAAACACCATATATTTT; cdr3_aa: CASSYDRAGNTIYF
j_call: TRBJ2-3; v_call: TRBV6-1; clone_size: .; d_call: .; cdr3_nt: TGTGCCAGCAGTGAAGCCTGGCAGCCGTCTGATACGCAGTATTTT; cdr3_aa: CASSEAWQPSDTQYF
j_call: TRBJ2-7; v_call: TRBV4-3; clone_size: .; d_call: TRBD2; cdr3_nt: TGCGCCAGCAGCCAAGAACTAGCGGGTTTCTCCTACGAGCAGTACTTC; cdr3_aa: CASSQELAGFSYEQYF
j_call: TRBJ1-2; v_call: TRBV5-1; clone_size: .; d_call: TRBD1; cdr3_nt: TGCGCCAGCAGCTCGGGACAGGGGTATGGCTACACCTTC; cdr3_aa: CASSSGQGYGYTF
j_call: TRBJ2-2; v_call: TRBV5-4; clone_size: .; d_call: .; cdr3_nt: TGTGCCAGCAGCTTGAGCACCGGGGAGCTGTTTTTT; cdr3_aa: CASSLSTGELFF
j_call: TRBJ2-1; v_call: TRBV29-1; clone_size: many; d_call: TRBD1; cdr3_nt: TGCAGCGTTGAGGGACAGAGCTCCTACAATGAGCAGTTCTTC; cdr3_aa: CSVEGQSSYNEQFF
j_call: TRBJ1-2; v_call: TRBV9; clone_size: .; d_call: .; cdr3_nt: TGTGCCAGCAGCGCGAGTTTGGACTTAGCAGGTGACTATGGCTACACCTTC; cdr3_aa: CASSASLDLAGDYGYTF
j_call: TRBJ2-7; v_call: TRBV15; clone_size: .; d_call: TRBD2; cdr3_nt: TGTGCCACCAGCAGATTAGTAACCTCTAGCGGGGGATCCTACGAGCAGTACTTC; cdr3_aa: CATSRLVTSSGGSYEQYF
j_call: TRBJ2-4; v_call: TRBV13; clone_size: .; d_call: TRBD2; cdr3_nt: TGTGCCAGCAGCTTAGGCGGGGTGACTAGCGGAAGAAACATTCAGTACTTC; cdr3_aa: CASSLGGVTSGRNIQYF
j_call: TRBJ2-4; v_call: TRBV7-9; clone_size: .; d_call: TRBD1; cdr3_nt: TGTGCCAGCATCGGGACAGGGGACATTCAGTACTTC; cdr3_aa: CASIGTGDIQYF
j_call: TRBJ2-1; v_call: TRBV7-9; clone_size: .; d_call: .; cdr3_nt: TGTGCCAGCAGCCCTAGGGCAGACTCCCGGTACAATGAGCAGTTCTTC; cdr3_aa: CASSPRADSRYNEQFF
j_call: TRBJ2-7; v_call: TRBV11-2; clone_size: .; d_call: .; cdr3_nt: TGTGCCAGCAGCCAAACTAGCTTCGGCGAGCAGTACTTC; cdr3_aa: CASSQTSFGEQYF
j_call: TRBJ2-5; v_call: TRBV7-2; clone_size: .; d_call: TRBD1; cdr3_nt: TGTGCCAGCAGCTGGGGACAGGGGGCCGAGACCCAGTACTTC; cdr3_aa: CASSWGQGAETQYF
j_call: TRBJ2-5; v_call: TRBV30; clone_size: .; d_call: .; cdr3_nt: TGTGCCTCAACAATTAGGGACATCCGTCGGGGGGCCCAGTACTTC; cdr3_aa: CASTIRDIRRGAQYF
j_call: TRBJ2-1; v_call: TRBV7-3; clone_size: many; d_call: .; cdr3_nt: TGTGCCAGCAGCTTAACATGGGGGGACTACAATGAGCAGTTCTTC; cdr3_aa: CASSLTWGDYNEQFF
j_call: TRBJ2-7; v_call: TRBV28; clone_size: .; d_call: .; cdr3_nt: TGTGCCAGCAGTTTAATACAGGGGAGGTACGAGCAGTACTTC; cdr3_aa: CASSLIQGRYEQYF
j_call: TRBJ2-7; v_call: TRBV5-1; clone_size: .; d_call: TRBD2; cdr3_nt: TGCGCCAGCGGACCTAGCGGGGTCTCCTACGAGCAGTACTTC; cdr3_aa: CASGPSGVSYEQYF
j_call: TRBJ2-3; v_call: TRBV9; clone_size: .; d_call: TRBD2; cdr3_nt: TGTGCCAGCAGCCCGTGGGGAGGGGGCACAGATACGCAGTATTTT; cdr3_aa: CASSPWGGGTDTQYF
j_call: TRBJ1-2; v_call: TRBV6-5; clone_size: .; d_call: .; cdr3_nt: TGTGCCAGCCGTAGTGGGTTTGGGTATGGCTACACCTTC; cdr3_aa: CASRSGFGYGYTF
j_call: TRBJ1-5; v_call: TRBV9; clone_size: few; d_call: .; cdr3_nt: TGTGCCAGCAGCGTCGCGGACGGTGATCTTGTGCCCCAGCATTTT; cdr3_aa: CASSVADGDLVPQHF
j_call: TRBJ2-3; v_call: TRBV5-6; clone_size: .; d_call: .; cdr3_nt: TGTGCCAGCAGCTTGGCTGGTCCTAGCACAGATACGCAGTATTTT; cdr3_aa: CASSLAGPSTDTQYF
j_call: TRBJ2-7; v_call: TRBV6-1; clone_size: .; d_call: TRBD2; cdr3_nt: TGTGCCAGCAGTGAACGGGGGGGCACATACGAGCAGTACTTC; cdr3_aa: CASSERGGTYEQYF
j_call: TRBJ2-7; v_call: TRBV7-2; clone_size: .; d_call: .; cdr3_nt: TGTGCCAGCAGCTTAGCGGGAGTGAATACCTACGAGCAGTACTTC; cdr3_aa: CASSLAGVNTYEQYF
j_call: TRBJ1-3; v_call: TRBV5-1; clone_size: .; d_call: .; cdr3_nt: TGCGCCAGCAGTTATGACAGGGGAAACACCATATATTTT; cdr3_aa: CASSYDRGNTIYF
j_call: TRBJ2-7; v_call: TRBV5-1; clone_size: .; d_call: .; cdr3_nt: TGCGCCAGCAGCCCCACCGGGATCGCCTCCTACGAGCAGTACTTC; cdr3_aa: CASSPTGIASYEQYF
j_call: TRBJ2-7; v_call: TRBV2; clone_size: .; d_call: .; cdr3_nt: TGTGCCAGCAGGGGGGGAGTCGGCCGAACTTACGAGCAGTACTTC; cdr3_aa: CASRGGVGRTYEQYF
j_call: TRBJ1-1; v_call: TRBV28; clone_size: .; d_call: .; cdr3_nt: TGTGCCAGCAGTTTAACGGGTGTGAACACTGAAGCTTTCTTT; cdr3_aa: CASSLTGVNTEAFF
j_call: TRBJ2-3; v_call: TRBV5-1; clone_size: .; d_call: .; cdr3_nt: TGCGCCAGCAACACGAGAGATAGCACAGATACGCAGTATTTT; cdr3_aa: CASNTRDSTDTQYF
j_call: TRBJ2-2; v_call: TRBV6-5; clone_size: .; d_call: .; cdr3_nt: TGTGCCAGCAGTTTTGATAGTGGTTCGACCGGGGAGCTGTTTTTT; cdr3_aa: CASSFDSGSTGELFF
j_call: TRBJ2-6; v_call: TRBV5-1; clone_size: .; d_call: TRBD1; cdr3_nt: TGCGCCAGCAGACAGGGGGCGGCTGGGGCCAACGTCCTGACTTTC; cdr3_aa: CASRQGAAGANVLTF
j_call: TRBJ2-2; v_call: TRBV19; clone_size: .; d_call: TRBD1; cdr3_nt: TGTGCCAGTAGTATAGGGACAGGGATTGGCGGGGAGCTGTTTTTT; cdr3_aa: CASSIGTGIGGELFF
j_call: TRBJ1-2; v_call: TRBV7-2; clone_size: .; d_call: .; cdr3_nt: TGTGCCAGCAGCTTAGCCAGGAGATATGGCTACACCTTC; cdr3_aa: CASSLARRYGYTF
j_call: TRBJ2-1; v_call: TRBV4-2; clone_size: .; d_call: .; cdr3_nt: TGTGCCAGCAGCCAACTAAGCTCCTACAATGAGCAGTTCTTC; cdr3_aa: CASSQLSSYNEQFF
j_call: TRBJ2-3; v_call: TRBV9; clone_size: .; d_call: TRBD2; cdr3_nt: TGTGCCAGCAGCGTAGCGTTTGGCGGGAGGGCCGAGAATACGCAGTATTTT; cdr3_aa: CASSVAFGGRAENTQYF
j_call: TRBJ1-2; v_call: TRBV6-5; clone_size: .; d_call: .; cdr3_nt: TGTGCCAGCAGTTACGGACAGTTCTATGGCTACACCTTC; cdr3_aa: CASSYGQFYGYTF
j_call: TRBJ2-7; v_call: TRBV9; clone_size: .; d_call: .; cdr3_nt: TGTGCCAGCAGCGTAGCTACGGGGCGTATGTACGAGCAGTACTTC; cdr3_aa: CASSVATGRMYEQYF
j_call: TRBJ2-7; v_call: TRBV5-1; clone_size: .; d_call: .; cdr3_nt: TGCGCCAGCAGCCCCCCCGGTTCCTACGAGCAGTACTTC; cdr3_aa: CASSPPGSYEQYF
j_call: TRBJ2-7; v_call: TRBV5-4; clone_size: .; d_call: .; cdr3_nt: TGTGCCAGCAGAGAGAGGACCCTTAACCACGAGCAGTACTTC; cdr3_aa: CASRERTLNHEQYF
j_call: TRBJ1-1; v_call: TRBV5-4; clone_size: .; d_call: TRBD1; cdr3_nt: TGTGCCAGCAGCTTAGTTGACAGGGGGAACACTGAAGCTTTCTTT; cdr3_aa: CASSLVDRGNTEAFF
j_call: TRBJ1-1; v_call: TRBV6-1; clone_size: .; d_call: TRBD1; cdr3_nt: TGTGCCAGCAGTGAAGGACAGGGGGCGAGGAGCACTGAAGCTTTCTTT; cdr3_aa: CASSEGQGARSTEAFF
j_call: TRBJ2-5; v_call: TRBV7-7; clone_size: once; d_call: TRBD2; cdr3_nt: TGTGCTAGCACCCCGGGTAGCGGGTACCAAGAGACCCAGTACTTC; cdr3_aa: CASTPGSGYQETQYF
j_call: TRBJ2-3; v_call: TRBV2; clone_size: .; d_call: .; cdr3_nt: TGTGCCAGCTCGGGACTTAGGGCAGATACGCAGTATTTT; cdr3_aa: CASSGLRADTQYF
j_call: TRBJ2-7; v_call: TRBV18; clone_size: .; d_call: .; cdr3_nt: TGTGCCAGCTCACCGGCAGGTCCCTACGAGCAGTACTTC; cdr3_aa: CASSPAGPYEQYF
j_call: TRBJ2-2; v_call: TRBV6-5; clone_size: .; d_call: TRBD2; cdr3_nt: TGTGCCAGCCTAGCGGGGTACACCGGGGAGCTGTTTTTT; cdr3_aa: CASLAGYTGELFF
j_call: TRBJ1-2; v_call: TRBV2; clone_size: few; d_call: .; cdr3_nt: TGTGCCAGCAGTGATCTTCTGGTAAACTATGGCTACACCTTC; cdr3_aa: CASSDLLVNYGYTF
j_call: TRBJ2-1; v_call: TRBV7-2; clone_size: .; d_call: .; cdr3_nt: TGTGCCAGCAGCTTAGATCCCCCGTACAATGAGCAGTTCTTC; cdr3_aa: CASSLDPPYNEQFF
j_call: TRBJ2-7; v_call: TRBV30; clone_size: few; d_call: TRBD2; cdr3_nt: TGTGCCTGGAGTGTACGGATAGGTGCTAGCGGGAGAGGCGAGCAGTACTTC; cdr3_aa: CAWSVRIGASGRGEQYF